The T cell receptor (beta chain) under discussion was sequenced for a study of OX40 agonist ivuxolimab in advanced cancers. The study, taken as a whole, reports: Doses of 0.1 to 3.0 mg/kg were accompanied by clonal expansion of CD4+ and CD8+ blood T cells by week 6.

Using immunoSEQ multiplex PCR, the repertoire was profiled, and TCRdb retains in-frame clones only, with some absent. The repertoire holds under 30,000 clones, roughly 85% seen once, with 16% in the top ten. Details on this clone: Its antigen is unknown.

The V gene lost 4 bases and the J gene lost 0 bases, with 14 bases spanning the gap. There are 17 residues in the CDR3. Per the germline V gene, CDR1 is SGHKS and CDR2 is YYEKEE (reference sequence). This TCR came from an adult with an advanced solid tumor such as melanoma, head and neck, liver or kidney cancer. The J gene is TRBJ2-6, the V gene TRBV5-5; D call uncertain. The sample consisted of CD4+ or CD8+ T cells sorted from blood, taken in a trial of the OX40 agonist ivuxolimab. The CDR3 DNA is TGTGCCAGCAGCGACTTTAGGTCACGCTCTGGGGCCAACGTCCTGACTTTC. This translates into CASSDFRSRSGANVLTF.